Presented here are 12 T cell receptor beta chains from one specimen sequenced in a study of cytomegalovirus exposure and HLA in healthy donors. Researchers ran the PCR with 60 Vbeta and 13 Jbeta primers. Here immunoSEQ multiplex PCR was the method, and the copy in TCRdb shows in-frame clones only, minus some. The sample holds 200,000 to 300,000 clones; approximately 84% are singletons and the top ten take 1.5% to 2.5%. What was sequenced was PBMCs. The origin of the receptors is a woman aged 40 to 50 in good health and CMV-seropositive.

The V gene is TRBV7-6, the J gene TRBJ2-5; D call uncertain. This CDR3 is built from 14 residues. CDR1 and CDR2 (germline): SGHVS, FNYEAQ. V gave up 5 bases and J gave up 5 bases, with 15 bases separating them. The chain's CDR3 is CASSKTSNGETQYF. DNA for the CDR3: TGTGCCAGCAGCAAGACGAGCAACGGGGAGACCCAGTACTTC. Using reference TRBV7-6 and TRBJ2-5 for the parts outside the CDR3, the full variable domain is GAGVSQSPRYKVTKRGQDVALRCDPISGHVSLYWYRQALGQGPEFLTYFNYEAQQDKSGLPNDRFSAERPEGSISTLTIQRTEQRDSAMYRCASSKTSNGETQYFGPGTRLLVL.

This sequence joins TRBV7-2 and TRBJ2-3; D perhaps matches TRBD2 (5 bases). CDR1 and CDR2 from the germline V gene are SGHTA and FQGNSA. The CDR3 spans 14 residues. Trimming left V 5 bases short and J 1 base short, with 10 bases between. CDR3 region: CASSPRTGTDTQYF. CDR3 in DNA: TGTGCCAGCAGCCCACGGACTGGCACAGATACGCAGTATTTT.

The chain recombines TRBV2 with TRBJ2-2; tentative D call: TRBD2 (5 bases). From germline, CDR1 is SNHLY and CDR2 FYNNEI. V lost 6 bases and J 6 bases, leaving 17 bases between the germline ends. This CDR3 is built from 15 residues. CDR3 sequence: CASRIGDYPSGELFF. As DNA, the CDR3 is TGTGCCAGCAGAATCGGAGACTACCCCTCCGGGGAGCTGTTTTTT.

The chain recombines TRBV7-9 with TRBJ1-1, with 7 positions matching TRBD1. This CDR3 comprises 15 residues. CDR1 SEHNR and CDR2 FQNEAQ come from the germline V gene (reference sequence). V lost 4 bases and J lost 0; bases outside the gene matches: 5. The CDR3: CASSWTGLMNTEAFF. The CDR3 DNA reads TGTGCCAGCAGCTGGACAGGCTTGATGAACACTGAAGCTTTCTTT.

The genes are TRBV7-9 and TRBJ1-3; D may be TRBD1 (5 bases). The CDR3 loop spans 16 amino acids. Germline V gene lookup returns CDR1 SEHNR and CDR2 FQNEAQ (reference sequence). Trimming took 5 bases from V and 0 from J, leaving 14 bases between them. The CDR3 sequence: CASSPLDSFSGNTIYF. The CDR3 DNA is TGTGCCAGCAGCCCCCTAGACAGTTTCTCTGGAAACACCATATATTTT.

The chain is built from TRBV19 and TRBJ1-5; 8 bases map to TRBD1. V shed 9 bases and J 5 bases; nucleotides not matched to a gene: 3. Germline loops: CDR1 LNHDA, CDR2 SQIVND (reference sequence). This CDR3 has 12 residues. CDR3 region: CASRTGYQPQHF. For the CDR3, the DNA is TGTGCCAGCCGGACAGGGTATCAGCCCCAGCATTTT.

The rearrangement joins TRBV27 to TRBJ2-7, with 7 bases fitting TRBD2. J gave up 2 bases and V 3 bases, and 4 bases lay outside the gene matches. This CDR3 region has 14 residues. Germline lookup yields CDR1 MNHEY and CDR2 SMNVEV (reference sequence). CDR3: CASSFGGRTYEQYF. The CDR3 DNA reads as TGTGCCAGCAGTTTTGGCGGGAGAACCTACGAGCAGTACTTC.

The chain combines TRBV5-1 with TRBJ1-2; TRBD1 matches 7 bases. The CDR3 runs 15 residues. Germline V lookup: CDR1 SGHRS, CDR2 YFSETQ. The junction had 14 bases not matched to a gene; V was cut back by 4 bases and J by 8 bases. The CDR3 protein is CASSPTTGMRGGYTF. The DNA of the CDR3 is TGCGCCAGCAGCCCAACGACAGGGATGAGAGGAGGCTACACCTTC.

This clone was found a few times. The chain uses TRBV19 and TRBJ2-3; D perhaps matches TRBD2 (6 bases). The CDR3 runs to 15 residues. V was cut by 4 bases and J by 5 bases, with 16 bases left in between. Germline CDR1 is LNHDA and CDR2 is SQIVND (reference sequence). The chain's CDR3 is CASSTTSRAGDTQYF. The CDR3 DNA sequence: TGTGCCAGTAGTACCACAAGCCGAGCGGGAGATACGCAGTATTTT.

The gene calls are TRBV7-2 and TRBJ2-7, with TRBD2 matching 10 bases. The V gene's germline CDR1 is SGHTA and CDR2 FQGNSA. There are 17 residues in the CDR3. The trim removed 2 bases at V and 0 bases at J, leaving 7 bases unmatched. This CDR3 is CASSLSGAGGSSYEQYF. For the CDR3, the DNA is TGTGCCAGCAGCTTATCGGGAGCGGGGGGGAGCTCCTACGAGCAGTACTTC.

This chain joins TRBV27 and TRBJ2-1; D gene ambiguous. The germline CDR1 and CDR2 sequences are MNHEY and SMNVEV (reference sequence). The germline V and J ends were trimmed by 5 bases and 0 bases, with 14 bases remaining between them. CDR3 length equals 16 residues. The CDR3 sequence: CASSPDMSSSYNEQFF. The CDR3 nucleotides read TGTGCCAGCAGTCCCGACATGTCGAGCTCCTACAATGAGCAGTTCTTC.

This chain uses TRBV5-4 with TRBJ2-7; a weak D match, TRBD2 (5 bases). There are 14 residues in the CDR3. V was pared by 4 bases and J by 0 bases, with 11 bases between. Germline CDR1 SGHNT, CDR2 YYREEE (reference sequence). The CDR3 loop reads CASSIDGNSYEQYF. CDR3 DNA: TGTGCCAGCAGCATCGACGGGAACTCCTACGAGCAGTACTTC. Full variable domain (outside the CDR3, taken from reference TRBV5-4 and TRBJ2-7): ETGVTQSPTHLIKTRGQQVTLRCSSQSGHNTVSWYQQALGQGPQFIFQYYREEENGRGNFPPRFSGLQFPNYSSELNVNALELDDSALYLCASSIDGNSYEQYFGPGTRLTVT.